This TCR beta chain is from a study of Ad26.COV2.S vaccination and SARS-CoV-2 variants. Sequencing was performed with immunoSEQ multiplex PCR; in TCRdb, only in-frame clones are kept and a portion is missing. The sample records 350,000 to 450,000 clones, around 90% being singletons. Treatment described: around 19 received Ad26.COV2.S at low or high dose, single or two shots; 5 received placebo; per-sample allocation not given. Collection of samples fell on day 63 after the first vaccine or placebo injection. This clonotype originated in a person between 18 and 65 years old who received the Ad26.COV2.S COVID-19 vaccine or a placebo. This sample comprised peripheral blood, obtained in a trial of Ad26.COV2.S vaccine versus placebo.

CDR3 DNA: TGTGCCAGCAGCGTCCGGGACAGGGGGTATTCACCCCTCCACTTT. Residues: CASSVRDRGYSPLHF. The chain is built from TRBV9 and TRBJ1-6; 11 positions agree with TRBD1. Germline V gene sequence: CDR1 SGDLS, CDR2 YYNGEE. This CDR3 is 15 amino acids long. V lost 2 bases to trimming and J lost 8 bases; unmatched junction nucleotides: 3.